This T cell receptor beta chain was documented in a study of radiotherapy plus CTLA-4 blockade in lung cancer. TCRdb's table, derived via immunoSEQ multiplex PCR, lists solely in-frame clones and lacks some. Of fewer than 55,000 clones in the sample, about 74% were seen once. Sequenced material: peripheral blood, taken from a patient treated with radiotherapy plus ipilimumab. The receptor was derived from a human donor with non-small cell lung cancer whose response to radiotherapy plus ipilimumab could not be evaluated.

CDR3 sequence (DNA): TGTGCCACCAGCGAGACAGGCTTCAGCTCCTACGAGCAGTACTTC. As protein: CATSETGFSSYEQYF. The rearrangement uses TRBV15 and TRBJ2-7, with D tentatively TRBD1 (6 bases). The V end lost 5 bases, the J end lost 0 bases, and 14 bases lay between the germline ends. The germline gives CDR1 LNHNV, CDR2 YYDKDF (reference sequence). The CDR3 has 15 amino acids.